The clone carrying this TCR beta chain was recorded at least ten times. This sample was included in a study of tumor-infiltrating lymphocytes in oesophageal squamous cell carcinoma. Germline V lookup: CDR1 SGHTA, CDR2 FQGTGA. This CDR3 has 13 residues. V was pared by 5 bases and J by 3 bases, with 10 bases between. From the PCR reads, TCRdb called clonotypes with MiXCR, one entry per CDR3 protein. The data contain 17,000 or so distinct CDR3 sequences, about 51% of them singletons. The V call is TRBV7-3, the J call TRBJ1-1, with no clear D. The sample comprised normal esophageal tissue next to the tumor. This TCR was sampled from a female donor with esophageal squamous cell carcinoma. CDR3 in amino acids: CASSRRADTEAFF. For the CDR3, the DNA is TGTGCCAGCAGCCGCAGAGCGGACACTGAAGCTTTCTTT.